The next 27 T cell receptor beta chains were all read from a single sample in a study of cytomegalovirus exposure and HLA in healthy donors. Researchers ran the PCR with 60 Vbeta and 13 Jbeta primers. The method was immunoSEQ multiplex PCR; TCRdb's version includes in-frame clones alone and lacks a portion of them. The sample's table shows 60,000 to 80,000 clones. Specimen: PBMCs. The source of these receptors is a man aged 35 to 55 in good health and CMV-seronegative.

The rearrangement links TRBV6-1 to TRBJ2-2; 9 bases are shared with TRBD2. The germline CDR1 and CDR2 sequences are MNHNS and SASEGT. The CDR3 has 17 amino acids. The trim removed 2 bases at V and 6 bases at J, leaving 10 bases unmatched. CDR3 sequence reads: CASSELGGLAHPGELFF. CDR3 bases: TGTGCCAGCAGTGAACTTGGGGGACTAGCCCACCCCGGGGAGCTGTTTTTT.

V usage is TRBV7-2 and J usage is TRBJ1-4; no clear D gene. CDR1 SGHTA and CDR2 FQGNSA come from the germline V gene. The CDR3 totals 13 residues. Trimming shortened V by 5 bases and J by 3 bases, and 7 bases separated the two germline ends. CDR3 region: CASSPGANEKLFF. The CDR3 DNA follows: TGTGCCAGCAGCCCCGGGGCTAATGAAAAACTGTTTTTT.

The genes are TRBV5-1 and TRBJ2-1; 10 bases line up with TRBD2. Trimming removed 3 bases from V and 9 bases from J; junction bases left unmatched: 6. The CDR3 consists of 14 residues. Germline V gene sequence: CDR1 SGHRS, CDR2 YFSETQ. CDR3 loop: CASSSSWTSGEQFF. The CDR3 DNA is TGCGCCAGCAGCTCTTCTTGGACTAGCGGTGAGCAGTTCTTC. The whole variable domain, filled in from reference TRBV5-1 and TRBJ2-1, reads KAGVTQTPRYLIKTRGQQVTLSCSPISGHRSVSWYQQTPGQGLQFLFEYFSETQRNKGNFPGRFSGRQFSNSRSEMNVSTLELGDSALYLCASSSSWTSGEQFFGPGTRLTVL.

This rearrangement joins TRBV27 to TRBJ1-5; no definite D call. The CDR3 totals 14 residues. Germline CDR1 and CDR2: MNHEY and SMNVEV (reference sequence). Trimming took off 5 bases at V and 3 bases at J, with 11 bases between the two ends. CDR3: CASSPPGYNQPQHF. CDR3 bases: TGTGCCAGCAGTCCGCCGGGGTACAATCAGCCCCAGCATTTT.

This chain uses TRBV4-3 with TRBJ2-3, with 13 bases matching TRBD2. The CDR3 loop spans 17 amino acids. Germline V CDR1 and CDR2: LGHNA, YSLEER. V dropped 5 bases and J dropped 3; count of bases not matched to a gene: 8. The CDR3: CASSSRTSGGGTDTQYF. For the CDR3, the DNA is TGCGCCAGCAGCTCCCGGACTAGCGGGGGCGGTACAGATACGCAGTATTTT.

CDR3 amino acids: CASSYTGTGGTDTQYF. The CDR3 DNA is TGTGCCAGCAGTTACACGGGGACAGGGGGCACAGATACGCAGTATTTT. The rearrangement uses TRBV6-5 and TRBJ2-3, with 10 bases lining up with TRBD1. The CDR3 is 16 amino acids. With V trimmed by 2 bases and J by 1 base, 3 bases remained unmatched. Per germline, CDR1 MNHEY and CDR2 SVGAGI.

The J gene is TRBJ2-2, the V gene TRBV7-2, with unresolved D. Per germline, CDR1 SGHTA and CDR2 FQGNSA. V lost 3 bases and J lost 7, with 6 bases in between. The CDR3 is 12 residues long. The CDR3 coding sequence is TGTGCCAGCAGCTTGTCCCACGGGGAGCTGTTTTTT. This encodes CASSLSHGELFF.

This chain links TRBV27 with TRBJ1-4, with D hard to call. The V and J ends lost 6 bases and 2 bases respectively, with 16 bases between them. The CDR3 spans 16 residues. Germline V CDR1 and CDR2: MNHEY, SMNVEV (reference sequence). This CDR3 reads CASRISLTRTNEKLFF. CDR3 nucleotides: TGTGCCAGCAGGATCAGCCTGACGAGGACTAATGAAAAACTGTTTTTT.

The chain combines TRBV5-1 with TRBJ2-5; 11 bases agree with TRBD1. Germline V gene lookup returns CDR1 SGHRS and CDR2 YFSETQ. CDR3 length equals 14 residues. V was pared by 4 bases and J by 7 bases, with 6 bases of the junction left unmatched. The CDR3: CASSAGTGGGTQYF. The CDR3 DNA follows: TGCGCCAGCAGCGCCGGGACAGGGGGTGGGACCCAGTACTTC.

The rearrangement uses TRBV11-3 and TRBJ2-2; 8 bases line up with TRBD2. The CDR3 is 16 amino acids. The V and J ends lost 5 bases and 8 bases, in that order; junction bases with no gene match: 13. Germline assignment: CDR1 SGHNT and CDR2 YENEEA. Here the CDR3 reads CASSLGGLAGSGELFF. For the CDR3, the DNA is TGTGCCAGCAGCCTAGGTGGCCTAGCGGGTTCGGGGGAGCTGTTTTTT. The whole variable domain, remainder taken from reference TRBV11-3 and TRBJ2-2, is EAGVVQSPRYKIIEKKQPVAFWCNPISGHNTLYWYLQNLGQGPELLIRYENEEAVDDSQLPKDRFSAERLKGVDSTLKIQPAELGDSAVYLCASSLGGLAGSGELFFGEGSRLTVL.

The V call is TRBV7-2, the J call TRBJ1-1; 8 bases fit TRBD1. The CDR3 runs 15 residues. The trim removed 2 bases at V and 1 base at J, leaving 3 bases unmatched. CDR1 and CDR2 (germline): SGHTA, FQGNSA. CDR3 protein: CASSLRRGRNTEAFF. CDR3 nucleotide sequence: TGTGCCAGCAGCTTACGCAGGGGGCGGAACACTGAAGCTTTCTTT.

The V call is TRBV7-8, the J call TRBJ2-7, with D unresolved. Germline CDR1 reads SGHVS; CDR2 reads FQNEAQ. There are 12 residues in the CDR3. The V end was cut by 5 bases, the J end by 3 bases, with 8 bases between. The CDR3 sequence: CASSPTLYEQYF. The CDR3 nucleotides read TGTGCCAGCAGCCCGACACTCTACGAGCAGTACTTC.

This rearrangement joins TRBV7-2 to TRBJ1-5; 8 bases are shared with TRBD1. Looked up from germline, CDR1 is SGHTA and CDR2 is FQGNSA. J lost 4 bases, V lost 4 bases, and 6 bases had no gene match. This CDR3 has 15 residues. The CDR3 here is CASSSQGARNQPQHF. The CDR3, as DNA: TGTGCCAGCAGCTCGCAGGGGGCGCGGAATCAGCCCCAGCATTTT.

The genes are TRBV19 and TRBJ2-5, with 9 positions matching TRBD2. The J call may be incorrect, as the DNA end agrees better with TRBJ2-7. The CDR3 is made up of 16 amino acids. CDR1 LNHDA and CDR2 SQIVND come from the germline V gene (reference sequence). The CDR3 region is CASSIVLAGGPYEQYF. For the CDR3, the DNA is TGTGCCAGTAGTATAGTACTAGCGGGCGGGCCCTACGAGCAGTACTTC.

V gene TRBV5-1 combines with J gene TRBJ2-6, with 7 bases matching TRBD2. Germline CDR1 SGHRS, CDR2 YFSETQ. Unmatched junction bases numbered 3, after V lost 2 bases and J lost 4 bases. This CDR3 contains 15 residues. The CDR3 loop is CASSLLATGANVLTF. As DNA, the CDR3 is TGCGCCAGCAGCTTACTAGCGACGGGGGCCAACGTCCTGACTTTC. The full variable domain, rest sourced from reference TRBV5-1 and TRBJ2-6, is KAGVTQTPRYLIKTRGQQVTLSCSPISGHRSVSWYQQTPGQGLQFLFEYFSETQRNKGNFPGRFSGRQFSNSRSEMNVSTLELGDSALYLCASSLLATGANVLTFGAGSRLTVL.

V is TRBV2 and J is TRBJ1-2; no clear D. The CDR3 spans 18 residues. CDR1 and CDR2 (germline): SNHLY, FYNNEI. V was trimmed by 6 bases and J by 1 base, leaving 24 bases between them. The CDR3 nucleotides read TGTGCCAGCAGAAGATTCGGGTCGCGGGATCTTTTTAACTATGGCTACACCTTC. Translated: CASRRFGSRDLFNYGYTF.

This chain links TRBV11-2 with TRBJ2-5; no definite D call. Trimming pared 2 bases from V and 2 bases from J, leaving 9 bases between. The CDR3 loop spans 14 amino acids. Germline CDR1 is SGHAT and CDR2 is FQNNGV. The CDR3 here is CASSLTRGQETQYF. The DNA for the CDR3 is TGTGCCAGCAGCTTAACGCGCGGACAAGAGACCCAGTACTTC.

The V call is TRBV7-2, the J call TRBJ2-5; 7 bases match TRBD1. Matching the DNA end better, TRBJ2-7 makes the J call doubtful. Germline loops: CDR1 SGHTA, CDR2 FQGNSA. The CDR3 sequence is 16 residues long. CDR3 protein: CASSPHVRTGTYEQYF. Here the CDR3 DNA reads TGTGCCAGCAGCCCCCACGTCCGGACAGGAACCTACGAGCAGTACTTC.

This sequence joins TRBV28 and TRBJ2-1, with 8 bases fitting TRBD2. The CDR3 has 16 residues. The V and J ends lost 6 bases and 6 bases, in that order; junction bases with no gene match: 13. Germline assignment: CDR1 MDHEN and CDR2 SYDVKM. The CDR3 region has the DNA TGTGCCAGCAGCCTGAGCGGTAGCGGGGACCTCAATGAGCAGTTCTTC. Translation: CASSLSGSGDLNEQFF.

The chain links TRBV28 to TRBJ1-1; 7 bases match TRBD1. CDR3 length: 14 amino acids. From germline, CDR1 is MDHEN and CDR2 SYDVKM. The V segment lost 4 bases and the J segment 3 bases; nucleotides outside the gene matches: 5. The CDR3 is CASSWVQGYTEAFF. The CDR3 nucleotides are TGTGCCAGCAGTTGGGTACAGGGGTACACTGAAGCTTTCTTT.

The V call is TRBV9, the J call TRBJ2-5, with D unclear. Gene TRBJ2-7 matches the end of the DNA better, so the J call may be wrong. The V gene's germline CDR1 is SGDLS and CDR2 YYNGEE. The CDR3 runs to 10 residues. CDR3 amino acids: CASPSPEQYF. The CDR3 DNA reads as TGTGCCAGCCCCTCCCCCGAGCAGTACTTC.

The chain couples TRBV23-1 to TRBJ1-4, with D hard to call. Being an ORF, TRBV23-1 has a function that is uncertain. The V and J ends lost 2 bases and 10 bases respectively, with 20 bases between them. The CDR3 runs 16 residues. CDR3 amino acids: CASSQVLRAKNRKLFF. CDR3 sequence (DNA): TGCGCCAGCAGTCAAGTACTGAGGGCCAAAAATCGAAAACTGTTTTTT.

This chain joins TRBV11-3 and TRBJ2-1, with D possibly matching TRBD2 (6 bases). CDR3 length: 16 amino acids. Trimming stripped 2 bases from V and 0 bases from J, with 11 bases between. The germline CDR1 and CDR2 sequences are SGHNT and YENEEA. For the CDR3, the DNA is TGTGCCAGCAGCTTATCTGGGGGAGGCTCCTACAATGAGCAGTTCTTC. Translating gives CASSLSGGGSYNEQFF.

V gene TRBV7-2 combines with J gene TRBJ2-7, with D perhaps TRBD1 (6 bases). The CDR3 spans 15 residues. Germline values: CDR1 SGHTA, CDR2 FQGNSA. Trimming removed 5 bases at V and 2 bases at J, with 16 bases between. CDR3 loop: CASSTQGAAAYEQYF. The CDR3 nucleotides are TGTGCCAGCAGCACACAGGGCGCGGCGGCCTACGAGCAGTACTTC.

The rearrangement uses TRBV7-9 and TRBJ1-5; D is undetermined. The germline V gene encodes CDR1 SEHNR and CDR2 FQNEAQ (reference sequence). The CDR3 runs 14 residues. V was cut by 2 bases and J by 3 bases, with 8 bases left in between. The CDR3 is CASSLYDSNQPQHF. CDR3 nucleotide sequence: TGTGCCAGCAGCTTATACGACTCCAATCAGCCCCAGCATTTT.

The gene calls are TRBV13 and TRBJ1-2; D remains unclear. CDR3 length equals 13 residues. Germline values: CDR1 PRHDT, CDR2 FYEKMQ (reference sequence). V lost 2 bases to trimming and J lost 7 bases, with 11 bases between them. CDR3 residues: CASSLFRGPGYTF. CDR3 DNA sequence: TGTGCCAGCAGCTTATTTAGAGGGCCTGGCTACACCTTC. The full variable domain, in which reference TRBV13 and TRBJ1-2 provide the parts outside the CDR3, is AAGVIQSPRHLIKEKRETATLKCYPIPRHDTVYWYQQGPGQDPQFLISFYEKMQSDKGSIPDRFSAQQFSDYHSELNMSSLELGDSALYFCASSLFRGPGYTFGSGTRLTVV.

The chain has TRBV6-5 and TRBJ2-3, with a tentative D call TRBD1 (6 bases). Per the germline V gene, CDR1 is MNHEY and CDR2 is SVGAGI. Trimming cost V 5 bases and J 4 bases, with 13 bases left between them. CDR3 length: 14 residues. CDR3 residues: CASSRQERADTQYF. CDR3 in DNA: TGTGCCAGCAGTCGACAGGAACGGGCAGATACGCAGTATTTT.